The entry that follows covers one T cell receptor beta chain sequence. This record belongs to a study of CD8 T cells in ankylosing spondylitis. TCRdb redid the calling of the 5' RACE reads with MiXCR, one entry per CDR3 protein. Of under 170,000 distinct CDR3 sequences listed, roughly 44% are singletons. The CDR3 covers 20 residues. Germline lookup yields CDR1 MGHRA and CDR2 YSYEKL. Trimming at V came to 0 bases and at J to 0 bases, leaving 11 bases not matched to a gene. J is TRBJ2-3 and V is TRBV4-1; TRBD2 matches 11 bases. The sample taken for sequencing was synovial fluid, either unsorted or a sorted T cell fraction (not recorded which). The clonotype comes from a male donor with ankylosing spondylitis. The CDR3 spells CASSQERWLAGGHSTDTQYF. CDR3 nucleotide sequence: TGCGCCAGCAGCCAAGAGAGGTGGCTAGCGGGGGGCCACAGCACAGATACGCAGTATTTT.